These 20 T cell receptor beta chains were all obtained from the same sample, sequenced in a study of blood T cell repertoires in COVID-19. Measured with immunoSEQ multiplex PCR; TCRdb has only the in-frame clones, and not every one. The data contain 45,000 to 55,000 clones, under 90% of them singletons. The sample consisted of peripheral blood. The receptors were gathered from a human donor in a cohort sampled during active COVID-19.

The rearrangement joins TRBV28 to TRBJ1-2; the match to TRBD1 covers 7 bases. Germline CDR1 MDHEN, CDR2 SYDVKM. J lost 3 bases, V lost 4 bases, and 14 bases had no gene match. The CDR3 length is 17 residues. This CDR3 is CASSSPSSGTAYYGYTF. As DNA, the CDR3 is TGTGCCAGCAGTTCCCCTTCATCCGGGACAGCGTACTATGGCTACACCTTC.

The chain employs TRBV5-6 and TRBJ1-2; D perhaps matches TRBD1 (5 bases). V dropped 1 base and J dropped 8 bases, with 9 bases sitting between them. The V gene's germline CDR1 is SGHDT and CDR2 YYEEEE. The CDR3 length is 12 residues. The CDR3 loop reads CASSLMGPGYTF. The CDR3 region has the DNA TGTGCCAGCAGCTTGATGGGGCCAGGCTACACCTTC.

The chain couples TRBV7-2 to TRBJ2-2; D ambiguous. V lost 2 bases and J 3 bases, leaving 4 bases between the germline ends. Per germline, CDR1 SGHTA and CDR2 FQGNSA. The CDR3 length is 13 residues. The CDR3: CASSLLHTGELFF. The CDR3 nucleotides read TGTGCCAGCAGCTTACTCCACACCGGGGAGCTGTTTTTT.

V and J are TRBV3-1 (or the pseudogene TRBV3-2) and TRBJ1-1; the match to TRBD1 covers 7 bases. Germline V CDR1 and CDR2: LGHDT, YNNKEL (reference sequence). V was pared by 5 bases and J by 1 base, with 7 bases of the junction left unmatched. The CDR3 is 15 amino acids. The CDR3 region is CASSSGQVRNTEAFF. The DNA for the CDR3 is TGTGCCAGCAGCTCAGGACAGGTGCGGAACACTGAAGCTTTCTTT.

The rearrangement joins TRBV7-2 to TRBJ2-1; D not resolved. The CDR3 is made up of 12 amino acids. The ends were cut back, 2 bases at V and 8 bases at J, with 7 bases in the middle. The V gene's germline CDR1 is SGHTA and CDR2 FQGNSA. The CDR3, as DNA: TGTGCCAGCAGCTTAACATCATATGAGCAGTTCTTC. Its protein is CASSLTSYEQFF.

The chain has TRBV3-1 (or the pseudogene TRBV3-2) and TRBJ2-3; 10 nucleotides line up with TRBD2. V lost 0 bases, J lost 8 bases, and 11 bases stayed unmatched. The CDR3 is 17 residues long. Germline values: CDR1 LGHDT, CDR2 YNNKEL (reference sequence). The CDR3 DNA sequence: TGTGCCAGCAGCCAAGATACTAGCGGGGTGATATACGGTACGCAGTATTTT. It is translated as CASSQDTSGVIYGTQYF.

This chain joins TRBV5-1 and TRBJ1-1, with D perhaps matching TRBD1 (5 bases). The CDR3 runs to 14 residues. CDR1 and CDR2 (germline): SGHRS, YFSETQ. V shed 0 bases and J shed 2 bases, with 8 bases lying between them. The CDR3 DNA sequence: TGCGCCAGCAGCTTGGGCGGGGGTAACACTGAAGCTTTCTTT. Amino acids: CASSLGGGNTEAFF.

The CDR3 region has the DNA TGTGCCAGCAGCACTGGACCCAGGGACATCTATGGCTACACCTTC. Translation: CASSTGPRDIYGYTF. J is TRBJ1-2 and V is TRBV9, with D possibly TRBD1 on 6 matching bases. V lost 4 bases and J lost 4, with 17 bases in between. The CDR3 is 15 amino acids. Germline V lookup: CDR1 SGDLS, CDR2 YYNGEE.

The V gene is TRBV28, the J gene TRBJ2-7; maybe TRBD2 (5 bases). This CDR3 has 15 residues. Germline lookup yields CDR1 MDHEN and CDR2 SYDVKM. The V gene lost 5 bases and the J gene lost 3 bases, with 17 bases spanning the gap. CDR3 bases: TGTGCCAGCAGTACGGTGGGAGCCGGGAACTACGAGCAGTACTTC. The encoded protein is CASSTVGAGNYEQYF.

The J gene is TRBJ2-7, the V gene TRBV5-6; 9 bases are shared with TRBD1. Per germline, CDR1 SGHDT and CDR2 YYEEEE. Losses at the gene ends were 2 bases for V and 5 bases for J; bases not matched to a gene: 5. This CDR3 has 14 amino acids. CDR3 residues: CASSFGTGYHEQYF. The CDR3 coding sequence is TGTGCCAGCAGCTTCGGGACAGGGTACCACGAGCAGTACTTC.

The rearrangement joins TRBV5-1 to TRBJ1-1; a weak D match, TRBD1 (5 bases). The V and J ends lost 7 bases and 5 bases respectively, with 18 bases between them. Germline assignment: CDR1 SGHRS and CDR2 YFSETQ. CDR3 size: 14 residues. CDR3 DNA sequence: TGCGCCAGCCAAAGGACACCGGAGGGTACTGAAGCTTTCTTT. Its translation is CASQRTPEGTEAFF.

The rearrangement joins TRBV7-2 to TRBJ1-5; 10 bases are shared with TRBD1. Trimming removed 0 bases from V and 5 bases from J; junction bases left unmatched: 10. CDR1 is SGHTA and CDR2 is FQGNSA in the germline V gene. The CDR3 contains 18 residues. For the CDR3, the DNA is TGTGCCAGCAGCTTAGCGCCCCCGGGACAGGGGACCTATCAGCCCCAGCATTTT. It translates to CASSLAPPGQGTYQPQHF.

The chain joins TRBV5-1 to TRBJ1-1; perhaps TRBD1 as D (5 bases). This CDR3 is built from 16 residues. V gave up 5 bases and J gave up 3 bases, with 20 bases separating them. The germline V gene encodes CDR1 SGHRS and CDR2 YFSETQ. The CDR3 DNA follows: TGCGCCAGCAGGTCTAATTCCCAGGGTTTTGACACTGAAGCTTTCTTT. Translating gives CASRSNSQGFDTEAFF.

V usage is TRBV4-2 and J usage is TRBJ1-6, with TRBD1 identical over 7 bases. Trimming cost V 2 bases and J 6 bases; bases outside gene matches: 1. The CDR3 spans 14 residues. Per the germline V gene, CDR1 is LGHNA and CDR2 is YNFKEQ. Here the CDR3 reads CASSQWDSNSPLHF. Here the CDR3 DNA reads TGTGCCAGCAGCCAATGGGACAGTAATTCACCCCTCCACTTT.

V and J are TRBV7-9 and TRBJ2-1; 9 bases line up with TRBD1. V trimming: 5 bases; J trimming: 8 bases; junction bases outside the gene matches: 10. The CDR3 loop spans 15 amino acids. Germline values: CDR1 SEHNR, CDR2 FQNEAQ (reference sequence). The CDR3 coding sequence is TGTGCCAGCAGCCTCGGGACAGGGAGTCAAGATGAGCAGTTCTTC. Amino acid sequence: CASSLGTGSQDEQFF.

The CDR3 DNA is TGTGCCAGCAGTGTCCAGGGGACAGACTACACCGGGGAGCTGTTTTTT. Its translation is CASSVQGTDYTGELFF. The rearrangement links TRBV2 to TRBJ2-2; 7 nucleotides match TRBD1. Trimming took 4 bases from V and 3 from J; bases not matched to a gene: 8. The V gene's germline CDR1 is SNHLY and CDR2 FYNNEI. The CDR3 runs 16 residues.

V is TRBV20-1 and J is TRBJ2-5; 11 nucleotides align to TRBD2. Unmatched junction bases numbered 4, after V lost 3 bases and J lost 4 bases. CDR1 is DFQATT, CDR2 SNEGSKA, per germline (reference sequence). This CDR3 is 14 amino acids long. CDR3 in DNA: TGCAGTGCTAGTTTAGCGGGAGGGGGAGAGACCCAGTACTTC. Translated: CSASLAGGGETQYF.

The chain uses TRBV2 and TRBJ1-1; no definite D call. Germline loops: CDR1 SNHLY, CDR2 FYNNEI. Trimming stripped 8 bases from V and 1 base from J, with 8 bases between. This CDR3 region has 12 residues. CDR3 region: CASCTGNTEAFF. CDR3 DNA sequence: TGTGCCAGCTGCACGGGGAACACTGAAGCTTTCTTT.

Here the CDR3 DNA reads TGTGCCAGCAGCCGGGGACAACAAGAGACCCAGTACTTC. Protein: CASSRGQQETQYF. The gene calls are TRBV5-6 and TRBJ2-5, with a weak D call TRBD1 (6 bases). Trimming cost V 4 bases and J 2 bases, with 9 bases left between them. The CDR3 has 13 residues. The germline V gene encodes CDR1 SGHDT and CDR2 YYEEEE.

The chain employs TRBV2 and TRBJ1-1; D is unclear. Germline CDR1 SNHLY, CDR2 FYNNEI. Trimming removed 7 bases from V and 0 bases from J, with 9 bases in between. The CDR3 extends over 13 amino acids. CDR3 in DNA: TGTGCCAGCAAGCGGGAACTGAACACTGAAGCTTTCTTT. Translation gives CASKRELNTEAFF.